A selection of T cell receptor beta chains follows, all from one sample in a study of blood T cell repertoires in COVID-19. Using immunoSEQ multiplex PCR, the repertoire was profiled, and TCRdb retains in-frame clones only, with some absent. Of under 200,000 clones listed, roughly 82% are singletons. Material for sequencing was PBMCs or T cells enriched from blood (not recorded which). The receptors shown here come from a woman aged 60 to 75 with acute COVID-19. CDR3s include the opening cysteine and the closing phenylalanine or tryptophan. Fields, in order: D gene, clone size, J gene, V gene, CDR3 DNA, CDR3 protein. A D gene is named only where the DNA matches it firmly. Expanded clones are given a class, and other clones once, few, many or no size at all.

>TRBD2|once|TRBJ2-3|TRBV5-1
TGCGCCAGCAGCTTGGCCCTTCTAGCGGGAAGGGGCGGGGCAGATACGCAGTATTTT
CASSLALLAGRGGADTQYF
>TRBD1|NA|TRBJ1-6|TRBV7-6
TGTGCCAGCAGTACTGACAGGGCGGCTAATTCACCCCTCCACTTT
CASSTDRAANSPLHF
>NA|once|TRBJ1-1|TRBV6-5
TGTGCCAGCAGTTCCCTCTCGCAGGCGCCGAGAGCTTTCTTT
CASSSLSQAPRAFF
>NA|NA|TRBJ2-3|TRBV2
TGTGCCAGCAGTGTCAGGATAAACACAGATACGCAGTATTTT
CASSVRINTDTQYF
>NA|NA|TRBJ2-5|TRBV15
TGTGCCACCAGCTCGCGGTTGGGGGGAGAGACCCAGTACTTC
CATSSRLGGETQYF
>NA|NA|TRBJ2-1|TRBV12-5
TGTGCTAGTGGTCTGCAGGGGCCCTACAATGAGCAGTTCTTC
CASGLQGPYNEQFF
>NA|NA|TRBJ1-1|TRBV30
TGTGCCTGGAGTGTAGACATGAACACTGAAGCTTTCTTT
CAWSVDMNTEAFF
>TRBD1|few|TRBJ1-5|TRBV6-2/TRBV6-3
TGTGCCAGCAGCGCGGACAGGGAGGATCAGCCCCAGCATTTT
CASSADREDQPQHF
>TRBD2|NA|TRBJ2-5|TRBV27
TGTGCCAGCAGTTTCGGCGGGACTAGCCAAGAGACCCAGTACTTC
CASSFGGTSQETQYF
>TRBD1|NA|TRBJ1-1|TRBV27
TGTGCCAGCAACCTCGGGACAGATTTGAACACTGAAGCTTTCTTT
CASNLGTDLNTEAFF
>NA|NA|TRBJ2-7|TRBV6-2/TRBV6-3
TGTGCCAGCAGTTTTATAGCGGACTTATTTTACGAGCAGTACTTC
CASSFIADLFYEQYF
>NA|NA|TRBJ1-1|TRBV7-8
TGTGCCAGCAGCTTAGTGGGGGGAAACACTGAAGCTTTCTTT
CASSLVGGNTEAFF
>NA|NA|TRBJ1-6|TRBV19
TGTGCCACTAGACGGTCCTATAATTCACCCCTCCACTTT
CATRRSYNSPLHF
>NA|NA|TRBJ1-5|TRBV4-2
TGTGCCAGCAGCCAAGCAGGCTATAGCAATCAGCCCCAGCATTTT
CASSQAGYSNQPQHF
>NA|NA|TRBJ2-2|TRBV6-2/TRBV6-3
TGTGCCAGCAGTGTTCGCGGGGAGCTGTTTTTT
CASSVRGELFF
>NA|NA|TRBJ1-5|TRBV6-5
TGTGCCAGCACTCCGGCGGGCAATCAGCCCCAGCATTTT
CASTPAGNQPQHF
>TRBD2|once|TRBJ2-1|TRBV24-1
TGTGCCACCAGTGGGGCTAGCGGGAGAAAGAGGATTGGAGATGAGCAGTTCTTC
CATSGASGRKRIGDEQFF
>NA|NA|TRBJ1-5|TRBV6-5
TGTGCCAGCAGCCGTAAGCCGGGGGGCGATCAGCCCCAGCATTTT
CASSRKPGGDQPQHF
>NA|NA|TRBJ1-2|TRBV20-1
TGCAGCGGTCCAGGCTACACCTTC
CSGPGYTF
>TRBD2|NA|TRBJ2-2|TRBV18
TGTGCCAGCTCACCACCGGGAGGGGCTTCGAACACCGGGGAGCTGTTTTTT
CASSPPGGASNTGELFF
>TRBD2|NA|TRBJ2-7|TRBV7-2
TGTGCCAGCAGCCTAGGGGGACTAGCGGGAGGCGAGCAGTACTTC
CASSLGGLAGGEQYF
>TRBD1|NA|TRBJ1-3|TRBV4-3
TGCGCCAGCAGCCAAGATCTTGGGACAGGGACATTGAACACCATATATTTT
CASSQDLGTGTLNTIYF
>TRBD1|NA|TRBJ2-7|TRBV18
TGTGCCAGCTCACCCGGACAGGGGCAAATCTACGAGCAGTACTTC
CASSPGQGQIYEQYF
>NA|NA|TRBJ1-1|TRBV3-1/TRBV3-2
TGTGCCAGCAGAAGCAAACAGGGATCTGCTTTCTTT
CASRSKQGSAFF
>NA|NA|TRBJ2-5|TRBV5-1
TGCGCCAGCAGCTGGGCGCTGGAAGTGGAGACCCAGTACTTC
CASSWALEVETQYF
>NA|NA|TRBJ1-6|TRBV9
TGTGCCAGCACACTCGGGACAACTTATAATTCACCCCTCCACTTT
CASTLGTTYNSPLHF
>TRBD2|NA|TRBJ2-7|TRBV6-1
TGTGCCAGCAGTGAAGCTTCTGGACTAGGGACCGAGCAGTACTTC
CASSEASGLGTEQYF
>NA|few|TRBJ2-2|TRBV6-1
TGTGCCAGCAGTGAATCAGGGGCGAAGGCCGGGGAGCTGTTTTTT
CASSESGAKAGELFF
>TRBD1|NA|TRBJ2-5|TRBV5-4
TGTGCCAGCAGCCTCTGGACAGGGGGCCAAGAGACCCAGTACTTC
CASSLWTGGQETQYF
>NA|NA|TRBJ1-2|TRBV9
TGTGCCAGCAGCGTGGGGTGGGGAGATGGCTACACCTTC
CASSVGWGDGYTF
>NA|few|TRBJ2-3|TRBV19
TGTGCCAGTAGAGGGGACTTACCAACCACAGATACGCAGTATTTT
CASRGDLPTTDTQYF
>NA|NA|TRBJ2-2|TRBV12-3/TRBV12-4
TGTGCTGGCTCCGTAGCTAGCACCGGGGAGCTGTTTTTT
CAGSVASTGELFF
>NA|NA|TRBJ1-1|TRBV3-1/TRBV3-2
TGTGCCAGCAGCCAAGAGGTCGGGACTTTAGCTTTCTTT
CASSQEVGTLAFF
>TRBD2|once|TRBJ2-3|TRBV9
TGTGCCAGCAGCGCCCCTAGCGGGGTGAACGAAAGGGCAGATACGCAGTATTTT
CASSAPSGVNERADTQYF
>TRBD1|few|TRBJ1-6|TRBV14
TGTGCCAGCAGCCAAAGAGGACAGGGTGCTTCACCCCTCCACTTT
CASSQRGQGASPLHF
>TRBD2|NA|TRBJ2-1|TRBV18
TGTGCCAGCTCACCCGGACTAGCGGGAGGGCCGTCAGGTTACAATGAGCAGTTCTTC
CASSPGLAGGPSGYNEQFF
>TRBD2|NA|TRBJ2-7|TRBV7-2
TGTGCCAGCAGCTCAGGACTAGCGGGAGGACCATCCTACTTC
CASSSGLAGGPSYF
>NA|NA|TRBJ2-7|TRBV7-2
TGTGCCAGCAGCTTAGCCACAGCGCGGGGCGCCTACGAGCAGTACTTC
CASSLATARGAYEQYF
>NA|NA|TRBJ1-1|TRBV27
TGTGCCAGCAGTTTTTTGGGCGGGACGAAAGCTTTCTTT
CASSFLGGTKAFF
>NA|NA|TRBJ1-3|TRBV19
TGTGCCAGTAGTATAAAAGTAGCCTCTGGAAACACCATATATTTT
CASSIKVASGNTIYF
>NA|NA|TRBJ1-5|TRBV19
TGTGCCAGTAGTATACAAGGGGGCAATCAGCCCCAGCATTTT
CASSIQGGNQPQHF
>NA|NA|TRBJ2-7|TRBV14
TGTGCCAGCAGCCAAGCCCCAGCGGTGGGGATTTACGAGCAGTACTTC
CASSQAPAVGIYEQYF
>NA|NA|TRBJ1-4|TRBV7-2
TGTGCCAGCAGCTTAGGAGGTCTAGCTAATGAAAAACTGTTTTTT
CASSLGGLANEKLFF
>NA|NA|TRBJ1-5|TRBV9
TGTGCCAGCAGCGCAGGGAGCAATCAGCCCCAGCATTTT
CASSAGSNQPQHF
>NA|NA|TRBJ1-6|TRBV19
TGTGCCAGTAAGGACTCAACTAATTCACCCCTCCACTTT
CASKDSTNSPLHF
>TRBD2|NA|TRBJ2-2|TRBV14
TGTGCCAGCAGCCAAGATCATCTAGCGGGGTGGGGAACCGGGGAGCTGTTTTTT
CASSQDHLAGWGTGELFF
>NA|NA|TRBJ1-2|TRBV30
TGTGCCTGGGACGGGGGGTCAAGGAGCGGCTACACCTTC
CAWDGGSRSGYTF
>TRBD1|NA|TRBJ1-4|TRBV19
TGTGCCAGTATCCCGCATTCACAGGGGATAACAACTAATGAAAAACTGTTTTTT
CASIPHSQGITTNEKLFF
>TRBD1|NA|TRBJ1-4|TRBV10-1
TGCGCCAGCAGCCCATCGGGGACAGGGGTTGAAAAACTGTTTTTT
CASSPSGTGVEKLFF
>TRBD1|NA|TRBJ1-5|TRBV30
TGTGCCTGGAGACCAGGGGGCCGTCAGCCCCAGCATTTT
CAWRPGGRQPQHF
>NA|once|TRBJ1-1|TRBV19
TGTGCCAGTAACGAGAGAATGAACACTGAAGCTTTCTTT
CASNERMNTEAFF
>NA|NA|TRBJ2-7|TRBV5-4
TGTGCCAGCAGCTCCGGACTTGCCTACAGTGTGGAGCAGTACTTC
CASSSGLAYSVEQYF
>NA|once|TRBJ2-4|TRBV11-3
TGTGCCAGCAGCTTGACCGGCAAGGGGAACATTCAGTACTTC
CASSLTGKGNIQYF